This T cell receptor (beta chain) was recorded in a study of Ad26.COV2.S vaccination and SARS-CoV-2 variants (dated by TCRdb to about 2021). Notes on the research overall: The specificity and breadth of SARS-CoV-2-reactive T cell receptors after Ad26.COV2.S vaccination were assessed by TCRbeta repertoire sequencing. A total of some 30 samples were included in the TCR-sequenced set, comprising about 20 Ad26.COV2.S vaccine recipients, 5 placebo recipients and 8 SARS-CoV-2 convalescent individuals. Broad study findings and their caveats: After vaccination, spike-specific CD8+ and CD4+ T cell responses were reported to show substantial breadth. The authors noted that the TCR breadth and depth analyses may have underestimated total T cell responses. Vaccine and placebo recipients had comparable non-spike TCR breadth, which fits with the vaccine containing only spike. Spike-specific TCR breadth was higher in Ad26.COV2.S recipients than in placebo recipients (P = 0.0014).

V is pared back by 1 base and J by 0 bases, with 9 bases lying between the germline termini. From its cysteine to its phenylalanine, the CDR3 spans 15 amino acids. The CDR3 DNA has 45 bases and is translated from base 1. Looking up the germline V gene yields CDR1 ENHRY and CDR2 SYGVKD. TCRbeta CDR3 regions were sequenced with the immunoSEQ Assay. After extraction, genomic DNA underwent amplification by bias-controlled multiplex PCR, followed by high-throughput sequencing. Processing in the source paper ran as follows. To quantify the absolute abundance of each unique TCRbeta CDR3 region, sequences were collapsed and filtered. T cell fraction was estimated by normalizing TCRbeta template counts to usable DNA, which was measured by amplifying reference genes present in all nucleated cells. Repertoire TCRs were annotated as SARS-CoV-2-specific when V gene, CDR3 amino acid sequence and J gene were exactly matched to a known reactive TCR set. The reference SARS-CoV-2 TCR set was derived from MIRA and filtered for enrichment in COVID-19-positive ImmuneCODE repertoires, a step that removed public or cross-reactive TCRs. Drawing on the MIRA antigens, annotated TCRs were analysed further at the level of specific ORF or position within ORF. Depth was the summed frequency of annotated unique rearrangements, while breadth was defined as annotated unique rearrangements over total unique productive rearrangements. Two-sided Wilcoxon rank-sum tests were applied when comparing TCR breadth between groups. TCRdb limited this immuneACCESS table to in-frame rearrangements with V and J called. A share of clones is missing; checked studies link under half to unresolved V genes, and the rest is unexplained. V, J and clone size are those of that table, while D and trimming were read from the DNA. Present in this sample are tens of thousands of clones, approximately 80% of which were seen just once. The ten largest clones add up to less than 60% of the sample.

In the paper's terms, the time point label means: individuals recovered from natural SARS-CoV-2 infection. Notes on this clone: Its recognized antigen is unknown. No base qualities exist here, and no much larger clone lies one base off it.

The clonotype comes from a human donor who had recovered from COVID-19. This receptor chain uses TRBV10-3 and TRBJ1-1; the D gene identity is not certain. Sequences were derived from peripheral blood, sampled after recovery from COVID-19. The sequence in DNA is TGTGCCATCAGTGAGTTAAGCGGGGTGAACACTGAAGCTTTCTTT. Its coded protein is CAISELSGVNTEAFF.